This TCR beta chain comes out of a study of T cells after yellow fever vaccination. The wider study: SMART-Seq v4 Ultra Low Input prepared the low-cell-number fractions.

The CDR3 loop spans 13 amino acids. V dropped 3 bases and J dropped 13 bases, with 18 bases sitting between them. The study made its TCR cDNA through 5'RACE template switching. That step introduced a universal primer site along with UMIs. TCRdb reprocessed the 5' RACE reads with MiXCR, giving one entry per CDR3 protein. The repertoire holds nearly 350,000 distinct CDR3 sequences, around 8.1% seen once, with approximately 15% in the top ten. The chain has TRBV12-3 or TRBV12-4 and TRBJ1-2, with D uncertain. The sample consisted of PBMCs, taken roughly 46 days after the first yellow fever vaccination. This TCR derives from a man aged 18-30 years who received the YFV17D yellow fever vaccine. CDR3 bases: TGTGCCAGCAGTTTGGGTCCGGGTTTTGAGCCCACCTTC. Translated, it gives CASSLGPGFEPTF.